This entry features one T cell receptor (beta chain) sequence. Its antigen remains unidentified. These data come from a study of CD4 T cells in relation to SARS-CoV-2 and coronaviruses. Notes on the study in general: Monoreactive clones expanded significantly more to SARS-CoV-2 than crossreactive clones did. Culture-expanded clones reflect memory recall rather than primary priming during culture.

Sequenced by immunoSEQ multiplex PCR; TCRdb stores in-frame clones only, minus some. The sample carries around 69,000 clones, approximately 94% recorded once. The unexposed donors gave CD4+ T cells in 2011-2018, prior to COVID-19. V was shortened by 2 bases and J by 5 bases, with 9 bases between the two germline ends. The germline gives CDR1 SGHVS, CDR2 FQNEAQ. The CDR3 is made up of 14 amino acids. The clonotype comes from a human donor in good health. The sequencing sample was made of naive CD4+ T cells from PBMCs. Subset reported: naive CD4+ T cells isolated by negative enrichment. The rearrangement links TRBV7-8 to TRBJ2-2, with D unclear. CDR3 sequence (DNA): TGTGCCAGCAGCTTAAATAGAGTGACCGGGGAGCTGTTTTTT. Its translation is CASSLNRVTGELFF.